This T cell receptor (beta chain) is drawn from a study of T cells in Graves' hyperthyroidism and ophthalmopathy. Study in general: Peripheral blood was collected at initial diagnosis, before any treatment.

Regarding the study as a whole: The model forecast ophthalmopathy, anticipating it by a median approximately 6.2 months before onset. Blood also held most thyroid clonotypes expanded beyond 0.001.

Amplified TCR beta CDR3 regions derived from RNA transcripts. The HTBI set primed first-round TCR CDR3 RT-PCR. Using its own MiXCR run on the multiplex PCR reads, TCRdb lists one record per CDR3 protein. The data show about 350,000 distinct CDR3 sequences, 15% seen once. This clonotype was counted ten times or more. Its antigen is unknown. Losses at the gene ends were 10 bases for V and 0 bases for J; bases not matched to a gene: 12. Germline CDR1 and CDR2: SEHNR and FQNEAQ (reference sequence). The CDR3 is 15 amino acids. The receptor was derived from a woman between 55 and 75 years old with Graves' ophthalmopathy. The chain employs TRBV7-9 and TRBJ2-7, with 7 bases lining up with TRBD2. The material sequenced was blood. Written as DNA, the CDR3 is TGTGCCACCCTAAGGGAGGGAGGGCCCTCCTACGAGCAGTACTTC. Translation gives CATLREGGPSYEQYF.